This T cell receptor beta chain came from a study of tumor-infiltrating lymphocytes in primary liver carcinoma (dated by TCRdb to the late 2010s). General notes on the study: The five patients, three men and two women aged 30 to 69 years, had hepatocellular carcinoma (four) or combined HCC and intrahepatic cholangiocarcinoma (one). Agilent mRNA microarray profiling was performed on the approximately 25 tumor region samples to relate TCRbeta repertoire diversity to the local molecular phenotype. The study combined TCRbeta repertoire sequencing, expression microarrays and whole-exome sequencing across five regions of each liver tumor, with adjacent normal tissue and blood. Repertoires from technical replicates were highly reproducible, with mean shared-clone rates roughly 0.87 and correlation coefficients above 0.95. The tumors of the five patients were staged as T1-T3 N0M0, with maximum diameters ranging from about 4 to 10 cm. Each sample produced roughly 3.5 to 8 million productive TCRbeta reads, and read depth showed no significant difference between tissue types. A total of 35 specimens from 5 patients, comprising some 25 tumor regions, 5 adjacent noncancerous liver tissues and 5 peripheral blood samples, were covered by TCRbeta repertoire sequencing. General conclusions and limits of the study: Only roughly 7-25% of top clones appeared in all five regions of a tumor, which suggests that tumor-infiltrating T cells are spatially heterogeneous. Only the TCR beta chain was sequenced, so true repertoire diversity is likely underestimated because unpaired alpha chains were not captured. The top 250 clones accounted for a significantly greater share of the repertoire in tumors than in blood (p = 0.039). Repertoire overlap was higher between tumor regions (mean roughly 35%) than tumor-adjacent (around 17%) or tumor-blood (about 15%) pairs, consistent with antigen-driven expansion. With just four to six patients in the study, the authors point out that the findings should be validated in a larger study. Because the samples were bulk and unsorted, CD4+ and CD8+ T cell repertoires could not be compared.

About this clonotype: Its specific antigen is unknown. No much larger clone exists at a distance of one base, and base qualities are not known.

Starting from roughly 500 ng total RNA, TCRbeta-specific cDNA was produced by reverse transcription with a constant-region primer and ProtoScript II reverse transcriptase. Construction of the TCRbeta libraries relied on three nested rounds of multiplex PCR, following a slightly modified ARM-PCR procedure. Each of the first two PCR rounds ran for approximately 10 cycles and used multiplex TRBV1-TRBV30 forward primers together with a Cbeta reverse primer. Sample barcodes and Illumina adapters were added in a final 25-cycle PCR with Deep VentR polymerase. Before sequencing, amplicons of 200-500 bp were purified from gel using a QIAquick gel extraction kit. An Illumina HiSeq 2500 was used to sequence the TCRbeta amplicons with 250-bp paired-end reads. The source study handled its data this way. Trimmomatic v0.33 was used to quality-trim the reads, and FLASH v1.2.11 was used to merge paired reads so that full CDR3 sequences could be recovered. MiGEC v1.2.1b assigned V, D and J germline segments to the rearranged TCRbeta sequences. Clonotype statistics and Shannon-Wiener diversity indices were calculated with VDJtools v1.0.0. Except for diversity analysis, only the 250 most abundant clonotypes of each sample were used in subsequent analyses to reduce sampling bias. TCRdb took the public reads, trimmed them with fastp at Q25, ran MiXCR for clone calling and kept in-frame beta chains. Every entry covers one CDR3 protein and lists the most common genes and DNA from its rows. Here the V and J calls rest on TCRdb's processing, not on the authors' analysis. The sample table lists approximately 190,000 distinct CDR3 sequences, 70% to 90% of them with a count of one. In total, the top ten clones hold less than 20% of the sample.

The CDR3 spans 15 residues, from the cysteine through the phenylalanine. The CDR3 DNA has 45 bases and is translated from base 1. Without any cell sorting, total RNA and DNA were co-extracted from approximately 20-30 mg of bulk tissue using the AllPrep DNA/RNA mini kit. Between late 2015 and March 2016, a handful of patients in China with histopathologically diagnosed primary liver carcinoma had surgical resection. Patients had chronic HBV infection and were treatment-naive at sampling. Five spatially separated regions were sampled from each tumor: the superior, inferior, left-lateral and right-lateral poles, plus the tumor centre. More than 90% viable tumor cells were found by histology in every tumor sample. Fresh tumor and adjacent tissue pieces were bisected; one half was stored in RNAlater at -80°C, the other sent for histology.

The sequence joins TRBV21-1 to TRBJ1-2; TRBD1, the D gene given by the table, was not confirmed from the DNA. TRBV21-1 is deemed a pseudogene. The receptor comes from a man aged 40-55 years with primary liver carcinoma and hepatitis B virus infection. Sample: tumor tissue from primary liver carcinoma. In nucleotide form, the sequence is TGTGCCAGCAGCCAAGCCGGGGACAGAACCTATGGCTACATCTTC. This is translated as CASSQAGDRTYGYIF.